These 25 T cell receptor beta chains came from one sample sequenced in a study of blood T cell repertoires in COVID-19. Assay: immunoSEQ multiplex PCR; the TCRdb copy retains only in-frame clones and omits some. The sample lists approximately 72,000 clones; roughly 83% were seen once. The sample consisted of peripheral blood. The receptors derive from a woman older than 75 with acute or convalescent COVID-19.

This chain links TRBV5-1 with TRBJ2-2, with 7 nucleotides matching TRBD1. V was clipped by 4 bases and J by 0 bases; unmatched bases: 3. CDR3 length: 15 residues. Germline CDR1 and CDR2: SGHRS and YFSETQ. Here the CDR3 DNA reads TGCGCCAGCAGCCGGGACAGCGCGAACACCGGGGAGCTGTTTTTT. Translation: CASSRDSANTGELFF.

The chain links TRBV19 to TRBJ2-3, with D possibly matching TRBD2 (6 bases). Germline CDR1 LNHDA, CDR2 SQIVND (reference sequence). Trimming cost V 6 bases and J 2 bases, with 9 bases left between them. The CDR3 has 13 amino acids. CDR3 DNA sequence: TGTGCCAGTAGGAAGGGACTCACAGATACGCAGTATTTT. This gives the protein CASRKGLTDTQYF.

The V and J genes are TRBV11-2 and TRBJ2-2; D gene uncertain. The V end was cut by 1 base, the J end by 1 base, with 7 bases between. The germline V gene has CDR1 SGHAT and CDR2 FQNNGV. This CDR3 is 15 amino acids long. The CDR3 nucleotides are TGTGCCAGCAGCTTAGGAGTGTTGAACACCGGGGAGCTGTTTTTT. It translates to CASSLGVLNTGELFF. Full variable domain (remainder filled in from reference TRBV11-2 and TRBJ2-2): EAGVAQSPRYKIIEKRQSVAFWCNPISGHATLYWYQQILGQGPKLLIQFQNNGVVDDSQLPKDRFSAERLKGVDSTLKIQPAKLEDSAVYLCASSLGVLNTGELFFGEGSRLTVL.

The V gene is TRBV27, the J gene TRBJ2-3; no definite D call. V lost 0 bases, J lost 5 bases, and 9 bases lay in between. The CDR3 is made up of 14 amino acids. CDR1 and CDR2 from the germline V gene are MNHEY and SMNVEV (reference sequence). CDR3 sequence: CASSLSSYGDTQYF. In DNA form, the CDR3 reads TGTGCCAGCAGTTTATCGAGTTACGGAGATACGCAGTATTTT.

CDR3 loop: CAISELQGSYEQYF. The CDR3 DNA follows: TGTGCCATCAGTGAGCTACAGGGTAGCTACGAGCAGTACTTC. The chain is built from TRBV10-3 and TRBJ2-7, with a tentative D call TRBD1 (6 bases). The germline V gene has CDR1 ENHRY and CDR2 SYGVKD. V was shortened by 2 bases and J by 3 bases, with 11 bases between the two germline ends. This CDR3 is 14 amino acids long.

This chain joins TRBV7-8 and TRBJ2-7, with a possible D match to TRBD1 (7 bases). Trimming cost V 3 bases and J 0 bases, with 12 bases left between them. Germline loops: CDR1 SGHVS, CDR2 FQNEAQ. The CDR3 is 15 amino acids. CDR3 DNA sequence: TGTGCCAGCAGCTTTGGGGGGACAGACTCCTACGAGCAGTACTTC. Translation gives CASSFGGTDSYEQYF.

The V call is TRBV27, the J call TRBJ2-5, with TRBD1 matching over 8 bases. The CDR3 spans 13 residues. Germline lookup yields CDR1 MNHEY and CDR2 SMNVEV (reference sequence). The V and J ends lost 4 bases and 7 bases, in that order; junction bases with no gene match: 5. The DNA for the CDR3 is TGTGCCAGCAGTTCGGACAGGGTAGGGACCCAGTACTTC. Translated: CASSSDRVGTQYF.

The V and J genes are TRBV29-1 and TRBJ2-7; 9 positions match TRBD1. J lost 0 bases, V lost 4 bases, and 4 bases had no gene match. The CDR3 is 14 residues long. Germline loops: CDR1 SQVTM, CDR2 ANQGSEA. The CDR3 bases are TGCAGCGTTGCAACAGGGGGCTCCTCCTACGAGCAGTACTTC. This codes for CSVATGGSSYEQYF.

The chain couples TRBV2 to TRBJ2-1; no clear D gene. The CDR3 loop spans 14 amino acids. Germline loops: CDR1 SNHLY, CDR2 FYNNEI. V lost 8 bases to trimming and J lost 7 bases, with 18 bases between them. The CDR3 here is CASVLSNSKNEQFF. Written as DNA, the CDR3 is TGTGCCAGCGTCCTATCGAACAGTAAGAATGAGCAGTTCTTC.

The gene calls are TRBV6-5 and TRBJ1-1, with D tentatively TRBD1 (6 bases). The CDR3 is 14 amino acids. V shed 6 bases and J shed 0 bases, with 11 bases lying between them. Looked up from germline, CDR1 is MNHEY and CDR2 is SVGAGI. The CDR3: CASRPGQMNTEAFF. The CDR3 DNA reads as TGTGCCAGCAGACCCGGACAGATGAACACTGAAGCTTTCTTT.

This rearrangement joins TRBV6-5 to TRBJ2-7; perhaps TRBD1 as D (6 bases). The CDR3 runs 13 residues. Germline-derived CDR1 and CDR2 are MNHEY and SVGAGI. The V and J ends lost 6 bases and 11 bases respectively, with 20 bases between them. This CDR3 reads CASSEGVVRVEYF. CDR3 in DNA: TGTGCCAGCAGCGAGGGGGTTGTAAGGGTGGAGTACTTC.

CDR3 DNA sequence: TGTGCCATCAGTGAGAGGACAGGGAAAGATGAAAAACTGTTTTTT. This gives the protein CAISERTGKDEKLFF. The chain carries TRBV10-3 and TRBJ1-4; 8 bases line up with TRBD1. With V trimmed by 2 bases and J by 6 bases, 5 bases remained unmatched. Germline CDR1 ENHRY, CDR2 SYGVKD. The CDR3 has 15 residues.

The V and J genes are TRBV7-6 and TRBJ1-4; TRBD1 is a possible D gene (5 bases). V lost 1 base, J lost 8 bases, and 14 bases lay in between. The CDR3 has 15 residues. The germline V gene has CDR1 SGHVS and CDR2 FNYEAQ. The CDR3 spells CASSLDPVSGEKLFF. CDR3 DNA: TGTGCCAGCAGCTTAGACCCGGTCTCAGGGGAAAAACTGTTTTTT.

This rearrangement joins TRBV18 to TRBJ1-2; the match to TRBD1 covers 8 bases. J lost 5 bases, V lost 5 bases, and 10 bases had no gene match. Germline loops: CDR1 KGHSH, CDR2 LQKENI. This CDR3 contains 15 residues. The chain's CDR3 is CASSIGRGPGYGYTF. The CDR3 nucleotides are TGTGCCAGCTCAATTGGCAGGGGGCCGGGTTATGGCTACACCTTC.

This clone has just a few counts. V and J are TRBV7-9 and TRBJ1-5; 7 nucleotides agree with TRBD1. V dropped 5 bases and J dropped 4; count of bases not matched to a gene: 5. The CDR3 length is 14 residues. Germline assignment: CDR1 SEHNR and CDR2 FQNEAQ (reference sequence). CDR3 nucleotides: TGTGCCAGCAGCCCCACAGGGGCGAATCAGCCCCAGCATTTT. Translation gives CASSPTGANQPQHF.

The rearrangement uses TRBV7-2 and TRBJ1-1; 10 nucleotides line up with TRBD1. Germline values: CDR1 SGHTA, CDR2 FQGNSA. The J segment lost 1 base and the V segment lost 5 bases, leaving 4 bases of the junction unmatched. The CDR3 extends over 15 amino acids. The CDR3 DNA sequence: TGTGCCAGCAGCCCTCGGGACAGGGGGAACACTGAAGCTTTCTTT. It encodes CASSPRDRGNTEAFF.

V is TRBV6-1 and J is TRBJ1-5, with D perhaps matching TRBD1 (6 bases). V was cut by 0 bases and J by 2 bases, with 23 bases left in between. This CDR3 region has 20 residues. Germline V CDR1 and CDR2: MNHNS, SASEGT. CDR3 in DNA: TGTGCCAGCAGTGAAGCGAGTCCGGACAGCTCTTACGTGGGCAATCAGCCCCAGCATTTT. Protein: CASSEASPDSSYVGNQPQHF.

The J gene is TRBJ2-3, the V gene TRBV10-2, with D maybe TRBD2 (5 bases). The germline V gene has CDR1 WSHSY and CDR2 SAAADI. The V and J ends lost 10 bases and 5 bases respectively, with 16 bases between them. The CDR3 has 13 amino acids. This chain's CDR3 is CAILLERLDTQYF. CDR3 DNA sequence: TGCGCCATCCTACTAGAAAGGTTAGATACGCAGTATTTT.

This clone was found a few times. The chain has TRBV5-1 and TRBJ2-1; 7 bases match TRBD1. Germline CDR1 is SGHRS and CDR2 is YFSETQ. The V gene end was trimmed by 1 base and the J gene end by 10 bases; junction bases not matched to a gene: 14. The CDR3 contains 16 residues. Written as DNA, the CDR3 is TGCGCCAGCAGCTTGTTTTCGGCAGGGGGTATGAGGGAGCAGTTCTTC. Translation gives CASSLFSAGGMREQFF.

The chain combines TRBV30 with TRBJ1-4; the D gene is possibly TRBD1 (6 bases). Germline values: CDR1 GTSNPN, CDR2 SVGIG (reference sequence). The CDR3 contains 13 residues. The V gene lost 5 bases and the J gene lost 8 bases, with 15 bases spanning the gap. CDR3 protein: CAWGGTGNEKLFF. CDR3 nucleotides: TGTGCCTGGGGGGGAACAGGGAACGAAAAACTGTTTTTT.

The chain employs TRBV6-6 and TRBJ2-5, with D tentatively TRBD1 (5 bases). With 6 bases removed from V and 2 bases from J, the gap between germline ends came to 13 bases. The germline CDR1 and CDR2 sequences are MNHNY and SVGAGI (reference sequence). The CDR3 sequence is 14 residues long. For the CDR3, the DNA is TGTGCCAGCAGGGAGAGCAAGGGGCAAGAGACCCAGTACTTC. Translated: CASRESKGQETQYF.

The chain couples TRBV12-5 to TRBJ1-5; D remains unclear. The CDR3 sequence is 12 residues long. The V end lost 1 base, the J end lost 12 bases, and 10 bases lay between the germline ends. Per the germline V gene, CDR1 is LGHNT and CDR2 is FRNRAP. DNA of the CDR3: TGTGCTAGTGGTTTGGATATCGGGGACCAGCATTTT. This translates into CASGLDIGDQHF.

This sequence joins TRBV10-1 and TRBJ2-7, with D tentatively TRBD1 (6 bases). CDR1 WNHNN and CDR2 SYGVQD come from the germline V gene (reference sequence). Trimming removed 2 bases at V and 12 bases at J, with 14 bases between. This CDR3 comprises 12 residues. CDR3 sequence (DNA): TGCGCCAGCAGTGAGCCTGCACAGGGTACGTACTTC. Translating gives CASSEPAQGTYF.

The chain has TRBV30 and TRBJ1-4; 7 bases match TRBD1. The CDR3 runs to 12 residues. Per germline, CDR1 GTSNPN and CDR2 SVGIG (reference sequence). J lost 4 bases, V lost 5 bases, and 1 base had no gene match. The CDR3 DNA sequence: TGTGCCTGGGGGGACAGTAATGAAAAACTGTTTTTT. This gives the protein CAWGDSNEKLFF.

This chain links TRBV5-4 with TRBJ2-1; D is undetermined. V lost 0 bases and J lost 8, with 9 bases in between. The CDR3 consists of 13 residues. The germline V gene encodes CDR1 SGHNT and CDR2 YYREEE (reference sequence). The CDR3 loop is CASSLDRRDEQFF. The CDR3 DNA is TGTGCCAGCAGCTTGGACCGGAGAGATGAGCAGTTCTTC. Supplemented by reference TRBV5-4 and TRBJ2-1, the full variable domain reads ETGVTQSPTHLIKTRGQQVTLRCSSQSGHNTVSWYQQALGQGPQFIFQYYREEENGRGNFPPRFSGLQFPNYSSELNVNALELDDSALYLCASSLDRRDEQFFGPGTRLTVL.